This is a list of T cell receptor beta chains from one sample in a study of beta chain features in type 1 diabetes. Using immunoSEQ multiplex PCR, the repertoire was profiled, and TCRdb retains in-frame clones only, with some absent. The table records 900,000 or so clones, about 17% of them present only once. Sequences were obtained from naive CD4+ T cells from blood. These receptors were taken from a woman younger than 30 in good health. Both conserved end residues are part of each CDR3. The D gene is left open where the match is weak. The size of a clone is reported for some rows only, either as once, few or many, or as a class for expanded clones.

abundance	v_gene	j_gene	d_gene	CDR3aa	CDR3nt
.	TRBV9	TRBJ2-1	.	CASSGTSDSYNEQFF	TGTGCCAGCAGCGGAACCAGTGACTCCTACAATGAGCAGTTCTTC
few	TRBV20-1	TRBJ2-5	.	CSAQTQETQYF	TGCAGTGCTCAAACGCAGGAGACCCAGTACTTC
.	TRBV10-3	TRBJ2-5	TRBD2	CAIREGLAGETQYF	TGTGCCATCAGGGAGGGACTAGCGGGAGAGACCCAGTACTTC
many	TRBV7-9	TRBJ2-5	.	CASSPQETQYF	TGTGCCAGCAGCCCCCAAGAGACCCAGTACTTC
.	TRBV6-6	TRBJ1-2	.	CASRARVFDYGYTF	TGTGCCAGCAGGGCTAGGGTGTTCGACTATGGCTACACCTTC
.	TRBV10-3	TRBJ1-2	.	CAISENRAGYTF	TGTGCCATCAGTGAAAACAGGGCTGGCTACACCTTC
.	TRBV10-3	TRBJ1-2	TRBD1	CAISESGQGAGYTF	TGTGCCATCAGTGAGTCAGGACAGGGAGCGGGCTACACCTTC
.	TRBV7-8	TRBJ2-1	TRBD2	CASSLSRRLAGVSNEQFF	TGTGCCAGCAGCCTATCCCGGAGACTAGCGGGAGTTTCAAATGAGCAGTTCTTC
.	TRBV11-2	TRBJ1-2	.	CASSLHWTDLGYGYTF	TGTGCCAGCAGCTTACATTGGACGGACTTGGGCTATGGCTACACCTTC
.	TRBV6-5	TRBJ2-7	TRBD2	CASSYSGLATNYEQYF	TGTGCCAGCAGTTACTCCGGACTAGCGACAAACTACGAGCAGTACTTC
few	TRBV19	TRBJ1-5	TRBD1	CASIADRTYSNQPQHF	TGTGCCAGTATCGCGGACAGGACCTATAGCAATCAGCCCCAGCATTTT
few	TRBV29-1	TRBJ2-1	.	CSGGDWYNEQFF	TGCAGCGGGGGGGACTGGTACAATGAGCAGTTCTTC
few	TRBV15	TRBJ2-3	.	CATSRDSEYTSTDTQYF	TGTGCCACCAGCAGAGACTCAGAGTATACTAGCACAGATACGCAGTATTTT
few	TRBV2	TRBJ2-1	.	CASSKGPKTSYNEQFF	TGTGCCAGCAGTAAAGGACCCAAAACATCCTACAATGAGCAGTTCTTC
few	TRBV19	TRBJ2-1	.	CASHGEHNNEQFF	TGTGCCAGTCACGGGGAACACAACAATGAGCAGTTCTTC
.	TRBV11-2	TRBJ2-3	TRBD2	CASSRRSAGGSSTDTQYF	TGTGCCAGCAGCCGCCGGTCGGCGGGAGGGTCTAGCACAGATACGCAGTATTTT
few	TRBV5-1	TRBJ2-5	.	CASSPRGQETQYF	TGCGCCAGCAGCCCCAGGGGCCAAGAGACCCAGTACTTC
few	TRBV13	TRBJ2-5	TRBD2	CASSLRTSGIKSGTQYF	TGTGCCAGCAGCCTACGGACTAGCGGGATCAAAAGCGGGACCCAGTACTTC
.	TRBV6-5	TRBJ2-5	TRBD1	CASSYVGTGTLGTQYF	TGTGCCAGCAGTTACGTCGGGACAGGGACCCTGGGGACCCAGTACTTC
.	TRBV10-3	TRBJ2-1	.	CAIRGQSNEQFF	TGTGCCATCAGAGGACAATCGAATGAGCAGTTCTTC
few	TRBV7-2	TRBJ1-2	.	CASSLARQQGYGYTF	TGTGCCAGCAGCTTAGCGCGACAACAGGGCTATGGCTACACCTTC
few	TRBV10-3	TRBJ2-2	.	CAISELESNTGELFF	TGTGCCATCAGTGAACTGGAATCGAACACCGGGGAGCTGTTTTTT
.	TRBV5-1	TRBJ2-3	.	CASSRWSTSTDTQYF	TGCGCCAGCAGCCGATGGTCTACTAGCACAGATACGCAGTATTTT
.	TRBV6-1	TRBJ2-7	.	CASSEVPGSYEQYF	TGTGCCAGCAGTGAAGTGCCAGGGTCCTACGAGCAGTACTTC
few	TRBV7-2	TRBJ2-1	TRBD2	CASSPGREYNEQFF	TGTGCCAGCAGCCCGGGGAGGGAGTACAATGAGCAGTTCTTC
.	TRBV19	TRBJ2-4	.	CASSIGVAPAGKNIQYF	TGTGCCAGTAGTATAGGCGTGGCACCGGCGGGCAAAAACATTCAGTACTTC
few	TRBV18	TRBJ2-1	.	CASSPVGRKREKSSYNEQFF	TGTGCCAGCTCACCGGTAGGTCGAAAGCGAGAGAAGAGCTCCTACAATGAGCAGTTCTTC
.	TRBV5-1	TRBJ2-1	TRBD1	CASSPDRGSNNEQFF	TGCGCCAGCAGCCCAGACAGGGGGAGTAACAATGAGCAGTTCTTC
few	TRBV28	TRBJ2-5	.	CASAQETQYF	TGTGCCAGCGCGCAAGAGACCCAGTACTTC
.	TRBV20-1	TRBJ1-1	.	CSARGGGRAFF	TGCAGTGCTAGGGGCGGGGGTCGAGCTTTCTTT
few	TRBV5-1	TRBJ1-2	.	CASSVGGNYGYTF	TGCGCCAGCAGCGTGGGGGGAAACTATGGCTACACCTTC
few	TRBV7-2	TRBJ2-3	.	CASEGDLDTQYF	TGTGCCAGCGAGGGGGACTTAGATACGCAGTATTTT
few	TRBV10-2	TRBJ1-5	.	CASSESVSGGQHF	TGCGCCAGCAGTGAGTCGGTATCGGGTGGCCAGCATTTT
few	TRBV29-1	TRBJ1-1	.	CSVEERVPNTEAFF	TGCAGCGTTGAAGAGAGGGTCCCGAACACTGAAGCTTTCTTT
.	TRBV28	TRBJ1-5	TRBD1	CASSSGQGAYQPQHF	TGTGCCAGCAGTTCCGGACAGGGGGCTTATCAGCCCCAGCATTTT
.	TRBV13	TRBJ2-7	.	CASSLGLASNYEQYF	TGTGCCAGCAGCTTAGGATTAGCGAGTAACTACGAGCAGTACTTC
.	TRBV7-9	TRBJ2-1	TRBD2	CASGLAGSYEQFF	TGTGCCAGCGGGCTAGCGGGAAGTTATGAGCAGTTCTTC
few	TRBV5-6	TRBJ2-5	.	CASSQGSQETQYF	TGTGCCAGCAGTCAAGGGTCCCAAGAGACCCAGTACTTC
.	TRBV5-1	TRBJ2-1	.	CASSFTGYEQFF	TGCGCCAGCAGCTTCACAGGGTATGAGCAGTTCTTC
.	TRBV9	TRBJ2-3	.	CASSVEVGSVGPNTDTQYF	TGTGCCAGCAGCGTAGAAGTGGGGAGCGTGGGACCGAACACAGATACGCAGTATTTT
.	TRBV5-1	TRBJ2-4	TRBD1	CASSLEGATDQYF	TGCGCCAGCAGCTTGGAGGGGGCGACAGACCAGTACTTC
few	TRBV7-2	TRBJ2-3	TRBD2	CASSSLSREVGINTQYF	TGTGCCAGCAGCTCTCTCTCGCGGGAGGTTGGCATAAATACGCAGTATTTT
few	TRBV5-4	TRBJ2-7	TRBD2	CASSLLLAGGLSSYEQYF	TGTGCCAGCAGCCTCCTCCTAGCGGGAGGACTGAGCTCCTACGAGCAGTACTTC
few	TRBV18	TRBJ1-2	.	CASSPLELGQNYGYTF	TGTGCCAGCTCACCACTCGAGTTAGGACAGAACTATGGCTACACCTTC
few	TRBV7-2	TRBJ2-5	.	CASTKGGGETQYF	TGTGCCAGCACCAAGGGGGGAGGAGAGACCCAGTACTTC
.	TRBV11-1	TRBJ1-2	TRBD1	CASSTGQGYGYTF	TGTGCCAGCAGCACGGGACAGGGCTATGGCTACACCTTC
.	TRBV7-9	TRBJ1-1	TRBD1	CASRRTPGGNTEAFF	TGTGCCAGCCGTCGGACTCCAGGGGGGAACACTGAAGCTTTCTTT
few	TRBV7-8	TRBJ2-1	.	CASSLVLRPGNEQFF	TGTGCCAGCAGCTTAGTTTTGCGCCCAGGGAATGAGCAGTTCTTC
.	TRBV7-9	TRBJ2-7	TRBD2	CASSPTSGTYEQYF	TGTGCCAGCAGCCCTACTAGCGGGACCTACGAGCAGTACTTC
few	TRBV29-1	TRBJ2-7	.	CSVDLGPRTDEQYF	TGCAGCGTTGACTTGGGACCTCGAACCGACGAGCAGTACTTC
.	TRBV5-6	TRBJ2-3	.	CASSSHDTQYF	TGTGCCAGCAGCTCGCACGATACGCAGTATTTT
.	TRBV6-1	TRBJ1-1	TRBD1	CASSVPTNNRGRWGNTEAFF	TGTGCCAGCAGTGTTCCCACGAACAACAGGGGAAGGTGGGGAAACACTGAAGCTTTCTTT
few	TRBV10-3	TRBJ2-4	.	CATGSDRGLKYF	TGTGCCACGGGGTCCGATCGGGGGTTGAAGTACTTC
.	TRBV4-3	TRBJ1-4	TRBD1	CASSHQYRGGSNEKLFF	TGCGCCAGCAGCCACCAGTACAGGGGAGGATCTAATGAAAAACTGTTTTTT
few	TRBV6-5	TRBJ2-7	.	CASSYSSGAVDEQYF	TGTGCCAGCAGTTACTCATCGGGAGCGGTGGACGAGCAGTACTTC
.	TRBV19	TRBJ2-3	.	CASSIGILARGTDTQYF	TGTGCCAGTAGTATAGGGATACTAGCTCGCGGCACAGATACGCAGTATTTT
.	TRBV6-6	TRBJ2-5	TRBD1	CASSLRTGGVETQYF	TGTGCCAGCAGCCTCCGGACAGGGGGAGTGGAGACCCAGTACTTC
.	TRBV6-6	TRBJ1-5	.	CASSYGISSNQPQHF	TGTGCCAGCAGTTACGGGATCAGTAGCAATCAGCCCCAGCATTTT